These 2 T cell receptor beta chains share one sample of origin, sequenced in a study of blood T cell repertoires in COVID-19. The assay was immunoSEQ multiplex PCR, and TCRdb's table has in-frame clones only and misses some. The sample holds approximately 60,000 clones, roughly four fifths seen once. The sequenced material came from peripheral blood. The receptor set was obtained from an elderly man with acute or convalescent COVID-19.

In DNA form, the CDR3 reads TGTGCCTGGGGGACAGGGGACGGATCACCCCTCCACTTT. Its protein is CAWGTGDGSPLHF. V and J are TRBV30 and TRBJ1-6; 10 bases match TRBD1. The CDR3 is made up of 13 amino acids. CDR1 and CDR2 from the germline V gene are GTSNPN and SVGIG (reference sequence). J lost 10 bases, V lost 5 bases, and 5 bases had no gene match.

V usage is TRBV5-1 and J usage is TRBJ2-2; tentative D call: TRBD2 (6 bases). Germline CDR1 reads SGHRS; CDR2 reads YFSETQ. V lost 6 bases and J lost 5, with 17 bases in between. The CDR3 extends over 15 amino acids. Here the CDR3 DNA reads TGCGCCAGCAAGGTGGGGACTGAAGAGACCGGGGAGCTGTTTTTT. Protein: CASKVGTEETGELFF.